This T cell receptor beta chain was identified during a study of post-analysis software for immune sequencing data. The library was made from cDNA and included unique molecular identifiers. One entry per CDR3 protein, called by TCRdb with MiXCR from the PCR reads. In the table there are more than 500,000 distinct CDR3 sequences, approximately 31% of which are singletons. This clonotype showed up just a few times. Antigen specificity is unknown. The V and J ends lost 3 bases and 5 bases, in that order; junction bases with no gene match: 4. Germline CDR1 is KGHSH and CDR2 is LQKENI. The CDR3 spans 14 residues. General study findings and limits: Compared with controls, patients had more of roughly five TRBV segments, including TRBV5-6, TRBV5-1 and TRBV20-1. Samples made in the same batch grouped tightly together by F measure. Among multiple sclerosis patients, normalized Chao1 diversity was significantly below that of controls.

The rearrangement uses TRBV18 and TRBJ1-5; TRBD1 matches 7 bases. The clonotype was recovered from a girl aged 2-17 years with multiple sclerosis. Sequenced input: blood. CDR3 DNA sequence: TGTGCCAGCTCACCCCTTCAGGGGGATCAGCCCCAGCATTTT. Its translation: CASSPLQGDQPQHF. The complete variable domain, with remaining parts taken from reference TRBV18 and TRBJ1-5, reads NAGVMQNPRHLVRRRGQEARLRCSPMKGHSHVYWYRQLPEEGLKFMVYLQKENIIDESGMPKERFSAEFPKEGPSILRIQQVVRGDSAAYFCASSPLQGDQPQHFGDGTRLSIL.